This T cell receptor (beta chain) derives from a study of T cells in Graves' hyperthyroidism and ophthalmopathy. The CDR3 is made up of 12 amino acids. Trimming pared 2 bases from V and 5 bases from J, leaving 6 bases between. From germline, CDR1 is MNHNY and CDR2 SVGAGI (reference sequence). This clonotype has at least ten counts. Regions amplified from RNA transcripts were the TCR beta CDR3 regions. Using the HTBI primer set, a first-round RT-PCR was run on the TCR CDR3. Each CDR3 protein gets one entry after TCRdb re-called the multiplex PCR reads with MiXCR. The table records 500,000 to 750,000 distinct CDR3 sequences, approximately 15% of them present only once.

The receptor was isolated from a woman aged 18-35 years with Graves' ophthalmopathy. The genes are TRBV6-6 and TRBJ2-5; D unclear. The material sequenced was blood. The CDR3: CASSYGRETQYF. Written as DNA, the CDR3 is TGTGCCAGCAGTTACGGCAGGGAGACCCAGTACTTC.